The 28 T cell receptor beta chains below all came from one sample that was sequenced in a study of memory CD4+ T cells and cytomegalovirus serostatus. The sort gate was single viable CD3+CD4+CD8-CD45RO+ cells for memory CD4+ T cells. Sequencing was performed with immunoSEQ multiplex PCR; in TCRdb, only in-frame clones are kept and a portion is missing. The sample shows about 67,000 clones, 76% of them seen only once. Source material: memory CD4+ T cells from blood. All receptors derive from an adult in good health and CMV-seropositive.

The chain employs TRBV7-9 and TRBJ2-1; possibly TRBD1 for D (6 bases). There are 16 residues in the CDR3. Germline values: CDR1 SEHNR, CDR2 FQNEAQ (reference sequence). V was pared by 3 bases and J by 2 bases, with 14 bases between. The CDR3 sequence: CASSFGQGYTYNEQFF. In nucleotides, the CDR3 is TGTGCCAGCAGCTTCGGGCAGGGGTATACCTACAATGAGCAGTTCTTC.

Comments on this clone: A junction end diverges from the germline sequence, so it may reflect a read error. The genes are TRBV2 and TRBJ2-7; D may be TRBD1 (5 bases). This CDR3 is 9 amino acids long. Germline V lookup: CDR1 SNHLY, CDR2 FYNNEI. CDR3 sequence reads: CASSPGHSF. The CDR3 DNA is TGTGCCAGCAGTCCCGGACATTCCTTC.

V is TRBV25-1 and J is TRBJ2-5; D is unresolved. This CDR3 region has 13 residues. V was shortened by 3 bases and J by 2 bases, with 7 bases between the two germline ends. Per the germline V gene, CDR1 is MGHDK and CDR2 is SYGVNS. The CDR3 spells CASSDVPQETQYF. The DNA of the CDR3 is TGTGCCAGCAGTGATGTCCCGCAAGAGACCCAGTACTTC.

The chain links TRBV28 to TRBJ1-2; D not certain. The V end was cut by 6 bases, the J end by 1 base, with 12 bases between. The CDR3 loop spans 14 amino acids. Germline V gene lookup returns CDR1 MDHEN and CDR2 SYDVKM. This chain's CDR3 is CASSPTMINYGYTF. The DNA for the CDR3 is TGTGCCAGCAGCCCGACTATGATTAACTATGGCTACACCTTC.

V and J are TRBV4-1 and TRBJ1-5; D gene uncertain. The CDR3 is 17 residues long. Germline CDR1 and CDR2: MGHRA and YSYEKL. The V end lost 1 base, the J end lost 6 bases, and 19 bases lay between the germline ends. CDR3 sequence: CASSQGGEARAGQPQHF. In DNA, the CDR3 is TGCGCCAGCAGCCAAGGCGGGGAAGCCCGAGCAGGTCAGCCCCAGCATTTT.

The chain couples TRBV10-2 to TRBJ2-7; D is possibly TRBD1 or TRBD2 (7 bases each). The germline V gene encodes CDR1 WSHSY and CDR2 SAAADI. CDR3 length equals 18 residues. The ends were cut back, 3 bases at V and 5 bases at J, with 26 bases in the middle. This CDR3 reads CASSDFAGETGRRHEQYF. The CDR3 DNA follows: TGCGCCAGCAGTGATTTTGCGGGGGAGACAGGGCGCCGGCACGAGCAGTACTTC.

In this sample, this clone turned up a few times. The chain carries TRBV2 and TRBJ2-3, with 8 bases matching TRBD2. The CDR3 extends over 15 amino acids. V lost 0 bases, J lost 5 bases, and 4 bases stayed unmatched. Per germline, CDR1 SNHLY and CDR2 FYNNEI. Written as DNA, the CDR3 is TGTGCCAGCAGTGAAGCGCCAGCGGGGGAAGATACGCAGTATTTT. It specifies CASSEAPAGEDTQYF.

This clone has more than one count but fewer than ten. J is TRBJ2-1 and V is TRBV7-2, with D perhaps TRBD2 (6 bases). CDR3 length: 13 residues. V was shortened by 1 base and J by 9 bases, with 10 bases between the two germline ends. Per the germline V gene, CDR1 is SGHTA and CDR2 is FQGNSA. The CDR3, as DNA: TGTGCCAGCAGCTTAGTCACGGGGGTTGAGCAGTTCTTC. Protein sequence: CASSLVTGVEQFF.

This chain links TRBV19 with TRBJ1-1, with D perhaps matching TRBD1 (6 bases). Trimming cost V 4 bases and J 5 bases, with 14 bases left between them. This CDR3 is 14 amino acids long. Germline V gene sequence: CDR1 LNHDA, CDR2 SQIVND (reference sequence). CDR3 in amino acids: CASSNTGLRTEAFF. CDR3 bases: TGTGCCAGTAGTAATACAGGGCTACGGACTGAAGCTTTCTTT.

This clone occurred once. CDR3 sequence: CATSNPHGTGPETQYF. The DNA for the CDR3 is TGTGCCACCAGCAACCCCCACGGGACAGGGCCGGAGACCCAGTACTTC. The J gene is TRBJ2-5, the V gene TRBV15; 9 positions match TRBD1. With 4 bases clipped from V and 5 bases from J, the junction kept 11 bases outside the gene matches. CDR1 and CDR2 (germline): LNHNV, YYDKDF (reference sequence). The CDR3 covers 16 residues. The entire variable domain, with the rest obtained from reference TRBV15 and TRBJ2-5, is as follows: DAMVIQNPRYQVTQFGKPVTLSCSQTLNHNVMYWYQQKSSQAPKLLFHYYDKDFNNEADTPDNFQSRRPNTSFCFLDIRSPGLGDTAMYLCATSNPHGTGPETQYFGPGTRLLVL.

CDR3 protein: CASSQDESLAGGDEQYF. The CDR3 DNA sequence: TGCGCCAGCAGCCAAGATGAATCCCTAGCGGGAGGTGACGAGCAGTACTTC. The chain combines TRBV4-3 with TRBJ2-7; 11 positions agree with TRBD2. CDR1 and CDR2 from the germline V gene are LGHNA and YSLEER. The CDR3 covers 17 residues. The junction had 9 bases not matched to a gene; V was cut back by 0 bases and J by 5 bases.

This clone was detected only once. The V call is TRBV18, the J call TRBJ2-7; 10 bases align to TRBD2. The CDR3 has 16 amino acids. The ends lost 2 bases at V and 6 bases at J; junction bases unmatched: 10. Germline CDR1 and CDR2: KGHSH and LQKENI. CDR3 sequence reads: CASSPKSASGSGEQYF. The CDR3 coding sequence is TGTGCCAGCTCACCAAAGTCGGCTAGCGGGAGCGGCGAGCAGTACTTC.

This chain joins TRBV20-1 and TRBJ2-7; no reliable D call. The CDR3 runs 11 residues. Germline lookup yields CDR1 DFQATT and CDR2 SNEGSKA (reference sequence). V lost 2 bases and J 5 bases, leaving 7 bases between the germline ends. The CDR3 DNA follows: TGCAGTGCTAGACAGAACCACGAGCAGTACTTC. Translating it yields CSARQNHEQYF.

The CDR3 DNA follows: TGTGCCAGCAGCTTCTTACAAGGGGCCCACGAGCAGTACTTC. The encoded protein is CASSFLQGAHEQYF. This chain connects TRBV11-2 to TRBJ2-7; D may be TRBD1 (5 bases). CDR1 is SGHAT, CDR2 FQNNGV, per germline. The CDR3 sequence is 14 residues long. The germline V and J ends were trimmed by 3 bases and 5 bases, with 14 bases remaining between them.

The CDR3: CAFGTSGARTQYF. For the CDR3, the DNA is TGTGCCTTCGGGACTAGCGGGGCCAGGACCCAGTACTTC. This rearrangement joins TRBV30 to TRBJ2-5; TRBD2 aligns across 13 bases. CDR1 and CDR2 from the germline V gene are GTSNPN and SVGIG (reference sequence). The CDR3 length is 13 residues. The V segment lost 7 bases and the J segment 7 bases; nucleotides outside the gene matches: 6.

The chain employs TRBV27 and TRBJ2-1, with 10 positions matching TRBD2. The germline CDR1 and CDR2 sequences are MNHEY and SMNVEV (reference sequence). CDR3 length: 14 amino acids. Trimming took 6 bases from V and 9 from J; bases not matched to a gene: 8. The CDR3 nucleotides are TGTGCCAGCAGCATAGCGGGGGGCTGGGGTGAGCAGTTCTTC. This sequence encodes CASSIAGGWGEQFF.

CDR3 coding DNA: TGTGCCAGCAGCGTCAACAGGGGGAACACTGAAGCTTTCTTT. Translation gives CASSVNRGNTEAFF. This chain joins TRBV7-9 and TRBJ1-1; 7 bases agree with TRBD1. Trimming took 5 bases from V and 1 from J; bases not matched to a gene: 4. In germline, CDR1 is SEHNR, CDR2 FQNEAQ (reference sequence). This CDR3 is 14 amino acids long. The full variable domain, with the rest looked up from reference TRBV7-9 and TRBJ1-1, is DTGVSQNPRHKITKRGQNVTFRCDPISEHNRLYWYRQTLGQGPEFLTYFQNEAQLEKSRLLSDRFSAERPKGSFSTLEIQRTEQGDSAMYLCASSVNRGNTEAFFGQGTRLTVV.

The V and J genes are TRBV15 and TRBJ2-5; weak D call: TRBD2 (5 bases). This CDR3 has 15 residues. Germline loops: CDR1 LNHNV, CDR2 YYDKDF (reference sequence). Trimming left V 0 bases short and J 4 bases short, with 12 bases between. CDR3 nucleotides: TGTGCCACCAGCAGAGATGTGGGAGTGAGAGAGACCCAGTACTTC. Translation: CATSRDVGVRETQYF.

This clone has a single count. CDR3 bases: TGTGCCAGCAGCCGGACTAGCGGCACAGATACGCAGTATTTT. It specifies CASSRTSGTDTQYF. The chain couples TRBV4-2 to TRBJ2-3; 9 bases map to TRBD2. Trimming took 4 bases from V and 1 from J; bases not matched to a gene: 0. The V gene's germline CDR1 is LGHNA and CDR2 YNFKEQ. CDR3 length equals 14 residues.

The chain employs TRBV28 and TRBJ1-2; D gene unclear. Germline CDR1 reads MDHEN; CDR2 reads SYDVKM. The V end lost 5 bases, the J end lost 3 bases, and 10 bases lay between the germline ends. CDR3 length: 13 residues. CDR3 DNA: TGTGCCAGCAGTGGAGGGCCGTACTATGGCTACACCTTC. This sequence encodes CASSGGPYYGYTF.

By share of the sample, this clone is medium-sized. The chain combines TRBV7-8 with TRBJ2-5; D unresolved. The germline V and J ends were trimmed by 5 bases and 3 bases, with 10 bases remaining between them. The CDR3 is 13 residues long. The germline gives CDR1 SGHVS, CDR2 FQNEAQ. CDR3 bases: TGTGCCAGCAGCGCCCCGCGAAAAGAGACCCAGTACTTC. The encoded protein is CASSAPRKETQYF.

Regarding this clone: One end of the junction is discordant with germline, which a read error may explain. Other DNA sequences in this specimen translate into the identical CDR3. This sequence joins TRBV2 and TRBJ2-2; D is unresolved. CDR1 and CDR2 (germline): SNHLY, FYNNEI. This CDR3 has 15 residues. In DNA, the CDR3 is TGTGCCAGCAGTGAGGATAGCACGAACACTGGGGAGCTGTTTTTT. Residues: CASSEDSTNTGELFF.

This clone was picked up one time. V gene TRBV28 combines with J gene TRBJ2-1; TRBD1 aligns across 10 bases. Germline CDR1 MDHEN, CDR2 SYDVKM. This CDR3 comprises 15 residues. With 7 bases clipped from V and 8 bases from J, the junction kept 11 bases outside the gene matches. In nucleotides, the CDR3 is TGTGCCAGCAATGTCGCGGGACAGGGGAATGATGAGCAGTTCTTC. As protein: CASNVAGQGNDEQFF.

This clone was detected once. The CDR3, as DNA: TGTGCCAGACTACATAGGGGCAACCGGGACATCGGAAACACCATATATTTT. Protein sequence: CARLHRGNRDIGNTIYF. The genes are TRBV4-2 and TRBJ1-3; D may be TRBD1 (6 bases). The germline V gene encodes CDR1 LGHNA and CDR2 YNFKEQ. CDR3 length equals 17 residues. V was cut by 9 bases and J by 4 bases, with 25 bases left in between.

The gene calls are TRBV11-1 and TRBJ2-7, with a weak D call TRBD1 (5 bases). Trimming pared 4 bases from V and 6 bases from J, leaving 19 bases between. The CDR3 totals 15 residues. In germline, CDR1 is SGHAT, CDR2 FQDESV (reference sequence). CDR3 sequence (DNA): TGTGCCAGCAGCTCCCTCGCAGGGTCAACGGGCGAGCAGTACTTC. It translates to CASSSLAGSTGEQYF.

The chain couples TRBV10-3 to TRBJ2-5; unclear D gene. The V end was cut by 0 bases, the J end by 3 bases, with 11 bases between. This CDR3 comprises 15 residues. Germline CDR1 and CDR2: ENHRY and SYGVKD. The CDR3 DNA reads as TGTGCCATCAGTGAGTCTAACCAGCAGGAAGAGACCCAGTACTTC. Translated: CAISESNQQEETQYF.

The DNA of the CDR3 is TGCAGCGCCGAACTTGACAGGTCCTACGAGCAGTACTTC. This codes for CSAELDRSYEQYF. The V gene is TRBV29-1, the J gene TRBJ2-7, with a tentative D call TRBD1 (6 bases). CDR1 is SQVTM and CDR2 is ANQGSEA in the germline V gene. V lost 7 bases to trimming and J lost 1 base, with 14 bases between them. The CDR3 runs 13 residues.

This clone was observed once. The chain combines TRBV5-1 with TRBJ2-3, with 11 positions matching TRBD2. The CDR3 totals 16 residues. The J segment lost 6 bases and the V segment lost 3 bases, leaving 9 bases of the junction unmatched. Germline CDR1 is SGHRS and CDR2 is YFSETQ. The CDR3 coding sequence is TGCGCCAGCAGCTCGCTAGCGGGGGGTTCAGACGATACGCAGTATTTT. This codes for CASSSLAGGSDDTQYF.